The clone carrying this TCR beta chain was recorded at least ten times. What it recognizes is unknown. This sample stems from a study of T cells in Graves' hyperthyroidism and ophthalmopathy. Study summary: Before any treatment, at initial diagnosis, peripheral blood was collected. Whole-study findings and limits: Ophthalmopathy was model-predicted a median about 7.1 months pre-onset.

Trimming pared 3 bases from V and 3 bases from J, leaving 11 bases between. The CDR3 is made up of 14 amino acids. Amplified TCR beta CDR3 regions came from RNA transcripts. First-round RT-PCR with HTBI primers amplified the TCR CDR3 region. TCRdb processed the multiplex PCR reads anew with MiXCR; each CDR3 protein has one entry. The sample consists of hundreds of thousands of distinct CDR3 sequences, about 15% of them appearing once. The sequenced sample consisted of blood. The chain is built from TRBV12-3 or TRBV12-4 and TRBJ1-1; D unresolved. This clonotype originated in a man aged 18 to 29 with Graves' ophthalmopathy. The CDR3 loop reads CASSFPSGYTEAFF. CDR3 coding DNA: TGTGCCAGCAGTTTCCCCTCGGGGTACACTGAAGCTTTCTTT.